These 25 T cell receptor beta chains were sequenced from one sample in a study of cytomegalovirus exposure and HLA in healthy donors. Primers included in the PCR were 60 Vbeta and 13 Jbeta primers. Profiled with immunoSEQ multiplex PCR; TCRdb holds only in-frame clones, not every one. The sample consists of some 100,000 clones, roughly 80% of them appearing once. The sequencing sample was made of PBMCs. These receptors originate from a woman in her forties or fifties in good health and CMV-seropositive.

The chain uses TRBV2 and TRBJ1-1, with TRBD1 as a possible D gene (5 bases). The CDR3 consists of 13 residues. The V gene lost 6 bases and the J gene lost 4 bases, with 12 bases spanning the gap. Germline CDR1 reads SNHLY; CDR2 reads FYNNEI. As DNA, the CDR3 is TGTGCCAGCAGCCCCATCGGGGGCACTGAAGCTTTCTTT. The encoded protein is CASSPIGGTEAFF.

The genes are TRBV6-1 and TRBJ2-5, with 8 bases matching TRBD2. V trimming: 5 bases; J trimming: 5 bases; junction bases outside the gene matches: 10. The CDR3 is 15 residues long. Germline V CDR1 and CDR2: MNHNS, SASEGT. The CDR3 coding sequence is TGTGCCAGCAGTCCTCGGGGGGGCCAGCGGGAGACCCAGTACTTC. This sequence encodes CASSPRGGQRETQYF.

CDR3 protein: CASSLASGVSYEQYF. CDR3 sequence (DNA): TGTGCCAGCAGCTTAGCCAGCGGGGTATCCTACGAGCAGTACTTC. The rearrangement uses TRBV7-9 and TRBJ2-5, with 7 bases identical to TRBD2. Judging by the DNA end, TRBJ2-7 fits better; the J call may be wrong. Germline values: CDR1 SEHNR, CDR2 FQNEAQ (reference sequence). The CDR3 contains 15 residues.

CDR3 sequence: CASSSSGLAGAGELFF. The CDR3 nucleotides are TGTGCCAGCAGCTCATCGGGACTAGCGGGAGCCGGGGAGCTGTTTTTT. The V call is TRBV9, the J call TRBJ2-2, with TRBD2 matching 14 bases. V lost 4 bases and J lost 6; bases outside the gene matches: 5. The CDR3 runs to 16 residues. The V gene's germline CDR1 is SGDLS and CDR2 YYNGEE. Supplemented by reference TRBV9 and TRBJ2-2, the full variable domain reads DSGVTQTPKHLITATGQRVTLRCSPRSGDLSVYWYQQSLDQGLQFLIQYYNGEERAKGNILERFSAQQFPDLHSELNLSSLELGDSALYFCASSSSGLAGAGELFFGEGSRLTVL.

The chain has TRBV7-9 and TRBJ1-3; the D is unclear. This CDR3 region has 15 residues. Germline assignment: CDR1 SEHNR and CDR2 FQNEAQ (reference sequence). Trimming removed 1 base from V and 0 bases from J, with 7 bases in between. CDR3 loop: CASSLELLSGNTIYF. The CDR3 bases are TGTGCCAGCAGCTTAGAACTCCTCTCTGGAAACACCATATATTTT.

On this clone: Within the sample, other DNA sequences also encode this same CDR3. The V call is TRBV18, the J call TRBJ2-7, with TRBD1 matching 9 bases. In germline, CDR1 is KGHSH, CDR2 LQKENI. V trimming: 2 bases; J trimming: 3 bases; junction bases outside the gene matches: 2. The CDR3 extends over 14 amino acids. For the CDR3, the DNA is TGTGCCAGCTCACCAGGGACAGGGTTCTACGAGCAGTACTTC. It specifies CASSPGTGFYEQYF.

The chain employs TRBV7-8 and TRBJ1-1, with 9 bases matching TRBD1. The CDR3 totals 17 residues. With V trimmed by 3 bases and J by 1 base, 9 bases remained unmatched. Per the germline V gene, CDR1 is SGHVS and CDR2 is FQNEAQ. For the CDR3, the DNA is TGTGCCAGCAGCTTTGGGACAGGGATGGAATGGAACACTGAAGCTTTCTTT. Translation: CASSFGTGMEWNTEAFF.

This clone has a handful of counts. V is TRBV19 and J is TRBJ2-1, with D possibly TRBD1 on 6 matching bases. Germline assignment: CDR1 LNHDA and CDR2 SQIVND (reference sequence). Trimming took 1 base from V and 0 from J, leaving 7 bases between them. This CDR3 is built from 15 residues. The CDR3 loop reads CASSIGTVSYNEQFF. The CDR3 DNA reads TGTGCCAGTAGTATAGGGACAGTCTCCTACAATGAGCAGTTCTTC.

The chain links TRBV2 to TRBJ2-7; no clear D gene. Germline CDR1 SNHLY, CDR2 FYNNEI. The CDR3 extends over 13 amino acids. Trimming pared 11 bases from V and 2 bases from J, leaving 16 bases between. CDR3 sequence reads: CAYRAAEPYEQYF. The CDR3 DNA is TGTGCCTATCGCGCGGCGGAGCCCTACGAGCAGTACTTC.

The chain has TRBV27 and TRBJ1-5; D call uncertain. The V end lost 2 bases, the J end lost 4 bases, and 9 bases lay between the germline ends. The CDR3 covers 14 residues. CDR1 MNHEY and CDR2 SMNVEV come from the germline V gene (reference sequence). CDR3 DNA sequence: TGTGCCAGCAGTTTAGGGCAGAGTAATCAGCCCCAGCATTTT. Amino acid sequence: CASSLGQSNQPQHF.

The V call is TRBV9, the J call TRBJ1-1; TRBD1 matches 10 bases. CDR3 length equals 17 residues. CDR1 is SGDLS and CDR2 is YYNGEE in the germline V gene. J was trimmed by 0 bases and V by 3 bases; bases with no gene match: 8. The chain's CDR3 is CASSGRDRGNMNTEAFF. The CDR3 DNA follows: TGTGCCAGCAGCGGCCGGGACAGGGGAAACATGAACACTGAAGCTTTCTTT.

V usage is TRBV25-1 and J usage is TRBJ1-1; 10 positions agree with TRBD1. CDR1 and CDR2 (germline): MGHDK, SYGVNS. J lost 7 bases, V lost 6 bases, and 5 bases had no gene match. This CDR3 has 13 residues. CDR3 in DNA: TGTGCCAGCAGCCAGACAGGGGGCAATGAAGCTTTCTTT. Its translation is CASSQTGGNEAFF.

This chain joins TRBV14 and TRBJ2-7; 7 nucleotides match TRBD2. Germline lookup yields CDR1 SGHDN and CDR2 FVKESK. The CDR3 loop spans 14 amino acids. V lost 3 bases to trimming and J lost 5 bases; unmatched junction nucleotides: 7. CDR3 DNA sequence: TGTGCCAGCAGCCAGATAGCGGGTAGCGACGAGCAGTACTTC. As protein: CASSQIAGSDEQYF.

The CDR3 is CASSYSPGGSYNEQFF. CDR3 DNA: TGTGCCAGCAGTTACTCGCCGGGGGGCTCCTACAATGAGCAGTTCTTC. V is TRBV6-5 and J is TRBJ2-1; TRBD2 matches at 7 bases. Germline V gene sequence: CDR1 MNHEY, CDR2 SVGAGI. The CDR3 is 16 residues long. V gave up 0 bases and J gave up 0 bases; unmatched junction bases: 2.

For the CDR3, the DNA is TGTGCCAGCAGCCAATGGACGGGGAGCGAGCAGTACTTC. This sequence encodes CASSQWTGSEQYF. The chain carries TRBV5-6 and TRBJ2-7; D possibly corresponds to TRBD2 (5 bases). CDR3 size: 13 residues. The V end lost 4 bases, the J end lost 6 bases, and 14 bases lay between the germline ends. CDR1 SGHDT and CDR2 YYEEEE come from the germline V gene.

The CDR3 region is CASSHGDRLNTEAFF. The DNA for the CDR3 is TGCGCCAGCAGCCACGGGGACAGGTTGAACACTGAAGCTTTCTTT. The chain has TRBV5-1 and TRBJ1-1, with 8 bases lining up with TRBD1. Germline CDR1 is SGHRS and CDR2 is YFSETQ. This CDR3 spans 15 amino acids. V was pared by 4 bases and J by 0 bases, with 5 bases of the junction left unmatched.

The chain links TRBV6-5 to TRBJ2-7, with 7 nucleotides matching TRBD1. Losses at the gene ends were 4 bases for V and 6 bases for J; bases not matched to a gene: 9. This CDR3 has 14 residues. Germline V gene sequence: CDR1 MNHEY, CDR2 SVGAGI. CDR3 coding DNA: TGTGCCAGCAGTTCCCGACAGGGTGTACGCGAGCAGTACTTC. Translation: CASSSRQGVREQYF.

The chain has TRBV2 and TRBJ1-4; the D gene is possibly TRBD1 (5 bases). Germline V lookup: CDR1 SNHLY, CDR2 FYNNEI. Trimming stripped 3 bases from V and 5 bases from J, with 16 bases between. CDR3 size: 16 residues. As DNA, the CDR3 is TGTGCCAGCAGTGATTCAAGTGAAGGGGCAAATGAAAAACTGTTTTTT. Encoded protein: CASSDSSEGANEKLFF.

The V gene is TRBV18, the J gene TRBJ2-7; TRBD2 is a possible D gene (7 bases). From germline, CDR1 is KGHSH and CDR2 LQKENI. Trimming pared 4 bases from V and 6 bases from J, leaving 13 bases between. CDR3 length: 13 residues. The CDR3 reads CASSQGGAGEQYF. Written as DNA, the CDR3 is TGTGCCAGCTCACAGGGGGGGGCCGGCGAGCAGTACTTC.

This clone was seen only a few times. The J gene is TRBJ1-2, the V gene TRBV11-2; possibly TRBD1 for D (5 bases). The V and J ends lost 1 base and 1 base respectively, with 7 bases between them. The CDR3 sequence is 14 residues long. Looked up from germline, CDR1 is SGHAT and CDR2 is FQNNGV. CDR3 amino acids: CASSLVDSNYGYTF. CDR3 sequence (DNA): TGTGCCAGCAGCTTAGTTGACAGTAACTATGGCTACACCTTC.

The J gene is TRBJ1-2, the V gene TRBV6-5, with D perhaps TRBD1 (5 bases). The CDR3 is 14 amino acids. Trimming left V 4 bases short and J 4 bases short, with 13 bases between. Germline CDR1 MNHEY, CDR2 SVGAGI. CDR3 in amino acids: CASSSAGGPYGYTF. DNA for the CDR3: TGTGCCAGCAGTTCTGCGGGGGGTCCCTATGGCTACACCTTC.

The chain's CDR3 is CASSQDPGNYNEQFF. The CDR3 coding sequence is TGCGCCAGCAGCCAAGACCCAGGGAACTACAATGAGCAGTTCTTC. The chain joins TRBV4-1 to TRBJ2-1; the D gene is possibly TRBD1 (5 bases). V gave up 0 bases and J gave up 3 bases, with 9 bases separating them. CDR1 is MGHRA and CDR2 is YSYEKL in the germline V gene. The CDR3 is 15 residues long.

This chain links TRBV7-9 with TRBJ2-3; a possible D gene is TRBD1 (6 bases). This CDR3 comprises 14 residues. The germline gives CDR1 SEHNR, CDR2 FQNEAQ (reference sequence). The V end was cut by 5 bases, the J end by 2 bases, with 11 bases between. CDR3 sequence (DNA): TGTGCCAGCAGCCTCGGACAGTCCACAGATACGCAGTATTTT. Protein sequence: CASSLGQSTDTQYF.

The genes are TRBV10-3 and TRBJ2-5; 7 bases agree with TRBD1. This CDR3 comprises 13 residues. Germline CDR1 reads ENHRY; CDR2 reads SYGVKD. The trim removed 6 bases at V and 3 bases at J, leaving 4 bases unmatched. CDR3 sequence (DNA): TGTGCCATCAGCGGGGACAGAGAAGAGACCCAGTACTTC. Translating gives CAISGDREETQYF.

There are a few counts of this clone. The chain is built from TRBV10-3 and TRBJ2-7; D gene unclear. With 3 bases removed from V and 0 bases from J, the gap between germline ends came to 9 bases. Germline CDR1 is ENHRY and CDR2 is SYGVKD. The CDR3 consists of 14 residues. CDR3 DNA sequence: TGTGCCATCAGTGATGGGCAGGACTCCTACGAGCAGTACTTC. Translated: CAISDGQDSYEQYF.